These T cell receptor beta chains were read from a single sample in a study of cytomegalovirus exposure and HLA in healthy donors. The table came from immunoSEQ multiplex PCR; TCRdb's copy has only in-frame clones and leaves some out. Here the sample spans over 60,000 clones, 65% to 70% being singletons. The sequenced sample was PBMCs. Receptors originate from a male donor in good health and CMV-seropositive. CDR3s leave out the opening cysteine and the closing phenylalanine or tryptophan.

v_call cdr3_aa
TRBV4-3 ASSQWTENTGELF
TRBV4-3 ASSQYTDTQY
TRBV10-1 ASRGLAGDTQY
TRBV2 ASRPGQVSLNTEAF
TRBV7-9 ASSYIQGPPQH
TRBV7-2 ASSLAGGANQPQH
TRBV11-2 ASSPWETGELF
TRBV7-3 ASRPGDGSYNEQF
TRBV9 ASNFGGANEKLF
TRBV6-6 ASSVWTGDYEQY
TRBV5-8 ASSVREALGANVLT
TRBV9 ASSVGRQETQY
TRBV4-3 ASRPHRVSNEKLF
TRBV18 ASSQGLQETQY
TRBV4-1 ASRAGIRGAYEQY
TRBV6-5 ASSRADRGYEQY
TRBV4-2 ASSQDPVPSGSQTQY
TRBV2 ASSLWGDAEAF
TRBV6-1 ASRETGNDQPQH
TRBV7-2 ASKDRAKIDTEAF
TRBV6-6 ASSGQGGNQPQH
TRBV2 ASSFTSGRPNNEQF
TRBV6-6 ASSLESNTIY
TRBV2 ASSAASGYEQY
TRBV10-1 ASSELGGATEAF
TRBV4-1 ASSQVVAGGPGDEQF
TRBV6-5 ASRFASRSYNEQF
TRBV29-1 SVERDSGYGYT
TRBV11-2 ASSRQILNTEAF
TRBV10-2 ASSDLRGSTDTQY
TRBV6-1 ASREASGNTIY
TRBV7-2 ASSDRYNQPQH
TRBV6-5 ASSTGQGANYGYT
TRBV15 ATSRDATGTYEQY
TRBV4-3 ASSQVGLVTGLAKNIQY
TRBV5-4 ASSLPVAGTDTQY
TRBV20-1 SARDLRGYT
TRBV5-1 ASGAGYYNEQF
TRBV27 ASSSYSGANYGYT
TRBV25-1 ASSGGGADTQY
TRBV30 AWSGSLSGVGEKLF
TRBV7-8 ASSLMGLAGDGEQF
TRBV7-6 ASSSLGQGPGEQY
TRBV7-3 ASSPSGLADYEQY
TRBV2 ASRDGQGAFGYT
TRBV30 AWSASQYEQY
TRBV5-4 ASSPGTGGGNTEAF